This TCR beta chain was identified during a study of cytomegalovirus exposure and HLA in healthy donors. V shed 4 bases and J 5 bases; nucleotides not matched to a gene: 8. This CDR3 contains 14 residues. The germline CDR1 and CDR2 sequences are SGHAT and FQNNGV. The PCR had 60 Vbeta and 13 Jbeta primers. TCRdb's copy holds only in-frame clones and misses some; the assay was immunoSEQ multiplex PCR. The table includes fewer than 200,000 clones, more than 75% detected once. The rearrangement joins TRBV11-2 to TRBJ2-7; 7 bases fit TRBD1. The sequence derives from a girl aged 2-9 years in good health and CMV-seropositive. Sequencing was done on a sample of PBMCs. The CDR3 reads CASSSLTGYNEQYF. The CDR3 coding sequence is TGTGCCAGCAGCTCCTTGACAGGGTACAACGAGCAGTACTTC.